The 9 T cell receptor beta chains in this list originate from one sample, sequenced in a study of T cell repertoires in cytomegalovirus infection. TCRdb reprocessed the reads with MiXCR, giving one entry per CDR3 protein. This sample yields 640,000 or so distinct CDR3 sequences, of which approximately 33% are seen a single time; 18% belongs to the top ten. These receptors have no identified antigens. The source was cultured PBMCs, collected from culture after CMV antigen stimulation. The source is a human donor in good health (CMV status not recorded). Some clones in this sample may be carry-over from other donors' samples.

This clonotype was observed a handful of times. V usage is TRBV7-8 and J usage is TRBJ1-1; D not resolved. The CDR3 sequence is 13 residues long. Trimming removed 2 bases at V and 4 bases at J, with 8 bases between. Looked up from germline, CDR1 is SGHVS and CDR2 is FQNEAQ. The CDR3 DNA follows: TGTGCCAGCAGCTTACCTGGCCTCACTGAAGCTTTCTTT. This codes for CASSLPGLTEAFF.

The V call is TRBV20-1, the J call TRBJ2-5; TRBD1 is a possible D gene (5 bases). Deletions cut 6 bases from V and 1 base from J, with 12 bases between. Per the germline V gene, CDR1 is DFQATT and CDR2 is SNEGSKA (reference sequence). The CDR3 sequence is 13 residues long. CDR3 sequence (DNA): TGCAGTGCGCTACAGGTCTCCCAAGAGACCCAGTACTTC. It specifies CSALQVSQETQYF.

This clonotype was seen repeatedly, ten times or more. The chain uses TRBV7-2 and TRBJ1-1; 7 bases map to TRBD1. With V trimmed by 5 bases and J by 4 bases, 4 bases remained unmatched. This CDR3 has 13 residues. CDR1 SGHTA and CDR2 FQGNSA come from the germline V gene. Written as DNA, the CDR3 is TGTGCCAGCAGCCCCGACAGGGCCACTGAAGCTTTCTTT. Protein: CASSPDRATEAFF.

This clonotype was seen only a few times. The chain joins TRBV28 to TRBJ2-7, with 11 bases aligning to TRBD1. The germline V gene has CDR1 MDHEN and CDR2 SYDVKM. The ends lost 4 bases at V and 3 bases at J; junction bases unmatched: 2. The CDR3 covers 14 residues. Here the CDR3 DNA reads TGTGCCAGCAGTTGGGACAGGGGGATCTACGAGCAGTACTTC. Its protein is CASSWDRGIYEQYF.

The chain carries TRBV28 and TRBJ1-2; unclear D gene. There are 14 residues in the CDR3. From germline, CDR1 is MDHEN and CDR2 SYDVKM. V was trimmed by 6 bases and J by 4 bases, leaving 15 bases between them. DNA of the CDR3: TGTGCCAGCAGCCTGACACGGTCCCTCTATGGCTACACCTTC. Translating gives CASSLTRSLYGYTF.

The CDR3 region has the DNA TGCAGCGGTACAGAGTCTAATGAGCAGTTCTTC. It is translated as CSGTESNEQFF. J is TRBJ2-1 and V is TRBV29-1; D is unresolved. The CDR3 covers 11 residues. Germline V gives CDR1 SQVTM, CDR2 ANQGSEA. V lost 7 bases, J lost 7 bases, and 11 bases lay in between.

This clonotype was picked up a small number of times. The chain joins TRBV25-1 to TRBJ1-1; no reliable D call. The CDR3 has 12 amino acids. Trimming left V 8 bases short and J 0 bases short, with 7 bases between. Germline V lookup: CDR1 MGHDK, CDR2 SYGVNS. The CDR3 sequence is CASGVLNTEAFF. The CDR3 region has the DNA TGTGCCAGCGGAGTCTTGAACACTGAAGCTTTCTTT.

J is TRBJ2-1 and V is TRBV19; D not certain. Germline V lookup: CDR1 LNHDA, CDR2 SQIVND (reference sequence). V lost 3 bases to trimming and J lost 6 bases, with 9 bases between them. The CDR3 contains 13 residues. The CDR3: CASSIASANEQFF. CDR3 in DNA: TGTGCCAGTAGTATCGCTTCCGCCAATGAGCAGTTCTTC.

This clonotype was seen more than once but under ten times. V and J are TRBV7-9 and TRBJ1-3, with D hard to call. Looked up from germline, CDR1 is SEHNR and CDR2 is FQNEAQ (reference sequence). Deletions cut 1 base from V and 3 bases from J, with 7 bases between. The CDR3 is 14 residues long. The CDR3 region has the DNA TGTGCCAGCAGCTTAGAAATAGGTGGAAACACCATATATTTT. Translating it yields CASSLEIGGNTIYF.